The source of this T cell receptor beta chain is a study of Ad26.COV2.S vaccination and SARS-CoV-2 variants. Study details: Doses of Ad26.COV2.S were injected into muscle once or twice, 56 days apart.

CDR3 length equals 17 residues. V trimming: 5 bases; J trimming: 5 bases; junction bases outside the gene matches: 12. The germline gives CDR1 SGHTA, CDR2 FQGTGA. Sequenced by immunoSEQ multiplex PCR; TCRdb stores in-frame clones only, minus some. The sample lists roughly 320,000 clones, around four fifths seen once, with under 2.5% in the top ten. Regarding the study as a whole: Vaccinees displayed broader spike-specific TCR repertoires than placebo recipients.

Described treatment: around 19 received Ad26.COV2.S at low or high dose, single or two shots; about five received placebo; per-sample allocation not given. The investigators took samples on day 63 after the first vaccine or placebo injection. The donor's status was that of an adult aged 18-55 years in Boston. SARS-CoV-2 spike from the Wuhan strain was encoded by the vaccine, an Ad26 vector. A word on this clone: No antigen is known for it.

The sequences come from peripheral blood, collected in a trial of Ad26.COV2.S vaccine versus placebo. The chain joins TRBV7-3 to TRBJ2-5; 12 bases are shared with TRBD2. The clonotype was recovered from a person between 18 and 59 years old who received the Ad26.COV2.S COVID-19 vaccine or a placebo. The CDR3 DNA sequence: TGTGCCAGCAGCCCAGGACTAGCGGGGCCCTACCGGGAGACCCAGTACTTC. This encodes CASSPGLAGPYRETQYF.